This TCR beta chain comes out of a study of T cell repertoires in ileal Crohn's disease. Overall study context: Operated complications were stricturing disease (roughly 61%) and penetrating disease (about 39%).

Note on this clone: As yet, its antigen is unknown.

General study points: Mucosal expansions were suggested to be mainly CD8 T cells. All patients with clonality above 26.8% had endoscopic recurrence.

Germline values: CDR1 LGHNA, CDR2 YNFKEQ. CDR3 length equals 15 residues. V shed 4 bases and J shed 4 bases, with 16 bases lying between them. Data came from immunoSEQ multiplex PCR; TCRdb stores just in-frame clones and leaves some out. In the table there are over 3,500 clones, 70% to 80% of which are singletons. Input material: ileal tissue. The receptor was derived from an adult with Crohn's disease. The chain employs TRBV4-2 and TRBJ1-1; a weak D match, TRBD1 (5 bases). The CDR3 spells CASSPPSGYPTEAFF. The CDR3 DNA sequence: TGTGCCAGCAGCCCGCCTTCAGGGTACCCCACTGAAGCTTTCTTT.